This T cell receptor (beta chain) was identified during a study of beta chain features in type 1 diabetes. With respect to this clone: What it recognizes is unknown.

The CDR3 is made up of 16 amino acids. V gave up 8 bases and J gave up 4 bases; unmatched junction bases: 9. Germline values: CDR1 LNHDA, CDR2 SQIVND (reference sequence). Findings and limits, study-wide: Type 1 diabetes patients had moderately but significantly shorter TCRB CDR3s in all four CD4+ subsets.

Since all of the isolated RNA was reverse transcribed, expressed TCRB transcripts were what got sequenced. Profiling relied on immunoSEQ multiplex PCR, and the TCRdb table lists in-frame clones only, not all of them. This sample has 250,000 to 300,000 clones, with over 11% found just once. The sequenced sample was naive CD4+ T cells from blood. The TCR sequence derives from a man aged 25 to 40 with type 1 diabetes. The V and J genes are TRBV19 and TRBJ2-6; TRBD1 matches 9 bases. As DNA, the CDR3 is TGTGCCAGTGTCACAGGGGGCGCGATCGGGGCCAACGTCCTGACTTTC. It encodes CASVTGGAIGANVLTF.